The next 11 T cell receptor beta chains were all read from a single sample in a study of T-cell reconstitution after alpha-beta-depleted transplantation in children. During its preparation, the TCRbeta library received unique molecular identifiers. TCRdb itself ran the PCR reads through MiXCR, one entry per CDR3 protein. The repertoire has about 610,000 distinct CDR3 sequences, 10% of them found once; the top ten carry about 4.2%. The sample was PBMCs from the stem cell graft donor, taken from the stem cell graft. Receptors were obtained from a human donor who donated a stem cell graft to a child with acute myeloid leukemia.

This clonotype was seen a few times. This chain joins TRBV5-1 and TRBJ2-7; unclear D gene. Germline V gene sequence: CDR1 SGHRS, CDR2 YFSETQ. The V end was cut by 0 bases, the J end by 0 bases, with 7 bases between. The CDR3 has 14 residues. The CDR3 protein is CASSLGYVSYEQYF. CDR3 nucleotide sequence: TGCGCCAGCAGCTTGGGCTACGTCTCCTACGAGCAGTACTTC. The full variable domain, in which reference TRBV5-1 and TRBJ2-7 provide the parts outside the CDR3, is KAGVTQTPRYLIKTRGQQVTLSCSPISGHRSVSWYQQTPGQGLQFLFEYFSETQRNKGNFPGRFSGRQFSNSRSEMNVSTLELGDSALYLCASSLGYVSYEQYFGPGTRLTVT.

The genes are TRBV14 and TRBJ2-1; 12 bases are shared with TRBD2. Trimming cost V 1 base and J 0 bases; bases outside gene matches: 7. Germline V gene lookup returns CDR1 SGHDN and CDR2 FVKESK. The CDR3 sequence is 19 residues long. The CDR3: CASSQGLAGAPISYNEQFF. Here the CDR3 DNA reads TGTGCCAGCAGCCAAGGACTAGCGGGAGCCCCTATCTCCTACAATGAGCAGTTCTTC.

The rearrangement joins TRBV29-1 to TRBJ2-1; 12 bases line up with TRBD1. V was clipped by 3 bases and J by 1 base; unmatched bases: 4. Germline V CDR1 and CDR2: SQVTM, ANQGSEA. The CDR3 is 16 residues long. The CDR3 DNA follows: TGCAGCGTTGAGGGACAGGGGGCGACATCCTACAATGAGCAGTTCTTC. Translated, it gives CSVEGQGATSYNEQFF.

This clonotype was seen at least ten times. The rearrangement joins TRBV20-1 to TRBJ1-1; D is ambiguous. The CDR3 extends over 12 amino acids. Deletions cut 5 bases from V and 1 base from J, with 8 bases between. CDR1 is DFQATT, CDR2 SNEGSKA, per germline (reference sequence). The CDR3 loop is CSAAGRNTEAFF. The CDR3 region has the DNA TGCAGTGCTGCCGGACGGAACACTGAAGCTTTCTTT.

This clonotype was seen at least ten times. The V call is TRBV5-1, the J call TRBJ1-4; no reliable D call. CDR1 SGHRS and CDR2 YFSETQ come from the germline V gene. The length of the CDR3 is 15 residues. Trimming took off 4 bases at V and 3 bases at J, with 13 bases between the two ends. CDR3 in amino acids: CASSPAVPPNEKLFF. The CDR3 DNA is TGCGCCAGCAGCCCGGCGGTGCCCCCTAATGAAAAACTGTTTTTT.

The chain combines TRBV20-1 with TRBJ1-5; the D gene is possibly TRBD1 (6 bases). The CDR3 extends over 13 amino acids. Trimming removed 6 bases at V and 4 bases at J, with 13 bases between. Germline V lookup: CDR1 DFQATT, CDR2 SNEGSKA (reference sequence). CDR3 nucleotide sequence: TGCAGTGCCGCGACAGGCCAGAATCAGCCCCAGCATTTT. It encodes CSAATGQNQPQHF.

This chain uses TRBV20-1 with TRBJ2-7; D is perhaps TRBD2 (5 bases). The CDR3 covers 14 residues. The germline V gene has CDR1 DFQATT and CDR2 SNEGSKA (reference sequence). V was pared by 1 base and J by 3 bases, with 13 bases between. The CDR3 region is CSARVTASYYEQYF. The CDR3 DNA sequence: TGCAGTGCTAGAGTGACGGCTAGCTACTACGAGCAGTACTTC.

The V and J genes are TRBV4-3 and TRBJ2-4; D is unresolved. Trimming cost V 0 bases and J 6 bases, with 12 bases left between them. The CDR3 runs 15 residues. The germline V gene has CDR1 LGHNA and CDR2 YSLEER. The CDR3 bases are TGCGCCAGCAGCCAAGACCCCGCGTGGGGAAACATTCAGTACTTC. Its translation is CASSQDPAWGNIQYF.

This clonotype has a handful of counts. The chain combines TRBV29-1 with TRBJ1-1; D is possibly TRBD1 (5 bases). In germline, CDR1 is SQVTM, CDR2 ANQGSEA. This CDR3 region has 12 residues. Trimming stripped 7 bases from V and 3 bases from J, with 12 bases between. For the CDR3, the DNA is TGCAGCGGGGGGTACCGAGACACTGAAGCTTTCTTT. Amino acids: CSGGYRDTEAFF. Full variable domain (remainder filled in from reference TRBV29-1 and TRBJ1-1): SAVISQKPSRDICQRGTSLTIQCQVDSQVTMMFWYRQQPGQSLTLIATANQGSEATYESGFVIDKFPISRPNLTFSTLTVSNMSPEDSSIYLCSGGYRDTEAFFGQGTRLTVV.

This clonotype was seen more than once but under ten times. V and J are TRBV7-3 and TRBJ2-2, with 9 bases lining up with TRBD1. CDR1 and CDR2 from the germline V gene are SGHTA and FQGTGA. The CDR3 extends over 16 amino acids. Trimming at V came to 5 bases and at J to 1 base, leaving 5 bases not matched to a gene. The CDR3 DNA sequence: TGTGCCAGCAGCCCGCGGACAGGGGAGAACACCGGGGAGCTGTTTTTT. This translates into CASSPRTGENTGELFF.

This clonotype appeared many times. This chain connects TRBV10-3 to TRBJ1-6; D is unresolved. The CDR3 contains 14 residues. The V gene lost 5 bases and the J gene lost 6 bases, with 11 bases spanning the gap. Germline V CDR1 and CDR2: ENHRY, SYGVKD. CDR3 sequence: CAISLGLSNSPLHF. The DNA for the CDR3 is TGTGCCATCAGTCTAGGACTGAGTAATTCACCCCTCCACTTT.